A selection of T cell receptor beta chains follows, all from one sample in a study of blood T cell repertoires in COVID-19. The data were produced by immunoSEQ multiplex PCR, yet TCRdb's version contains in-frame clones alone and is incomplete. Of about 210,000 clones listed, about 84% are singletons. The sequenced sample consisted of peripheral blood. These receptor sequences come from a human donor in a cohort sampled during active COVID-19. Both conserved end residues are part of each CDR3. D genes are given only for firm matches. The listing skips clone size in some rows; elsewhere it reads once, few, many or a size class.

TRBV28,16,TRBJ2-7,NA,TRBD1,TGTGCCAGCGGGTATGATCGGGACAGCTCCTCGCGGGAGCAGTACTTC,CASGYDRDSSSREQYF
TRBV7-6,13,TRBJ2-1,once,NA,TGTGCCAGCAGCTTAGCGCGGGTCCATGAGCAGTTCTTC,CASSLARVHEQFF
TRBV19,12,TRBJ2-5,NA,NA,TGTGCCAGTAGTTACAGAGAAGAGACCCAGTACTTC,CASSYREETQYF
TRBV10-2,15,TRBJ2-5,NA,TRBD2,TGCGCCAGCAGTGATAGGACTAGCGGGACGGAGACCCAGTACTTC,CASSDRTSGTETQYF
TRBV25-1,16,TRBJ2-3,NA,TRBD2,TGTGCCAGCAGTGAATCCCCAGCGGGAGCCACAGATACGCAGTATTTT,CASSESPAGATDTQYF
TRBV7-2,13,TRBJ1-2,NA,NA,TGTGCCAGCAGCCGTGCGGTGTCGGGGGGCTACACCTTC,CASSRAVSGGYTF
TRBV5-4,13,TRBJ2-3,NA,NA,TGTGCCAGCAGCTCCTCCCCCACAGATACGCAGTATTTT,CASSSSPTDTQYF
TRBV19,14,TRBJ2-2,NA,NA,TGTGCCAGTAGTAGCCGACTAGACACCGGGGAGCTGTTTTTT,CASSSRLDTGELFF
TRBV3-1/TRBV3-2,16,TRBJ2-1,NA,NA,TGTGCCAGCAGCCCCTCCGGAGACTTCTCCTACAATGAGCAGTTCTTC,CASSPSGDFSYNEQFF
TRBV28,14,TRBJ1-5,NA,NA,TGTGCCAGCAGTTTAGGACAGATCAATCAGCCCCAGCATTTT,CASSLGQINQPQHF
TRBV6-6,13,TRBJ2-7,NA,NA,TGTGCCAGCAGAAACGGGGAGGTCGGCGAGCAGTACTTC,CASRNGEVGEQYF
TRBV5-1,11,TRBJ2-7,NA,NA,TGCGCCAGCGCACTCAACTACGAGCAGTACTTC,CASALNYEQYF
TRBV18,15,TRBJ1-1,NA,NA,TGTGCCAGCTCACCACACGCGGACTTGAACACTGAAGCTTTCTTT,CASSPHADLNTEAFF
TRBV11-2,15,TRBJ1-6,NA,TRBD1,TGTGCCAGCGGGGGACAGGGGCCTTCAAATTCACCCCTCCACTTT,CASGGQGPSNSPLHF
TRBV7-9,15,TRBJ2-3,NA,NA,TGTGCCAGCAGCTTAGTCTTTGAGAGCACAGATACGCAGTATTTT,CASSLVFESTDTQYF
TRBV6-5,14,TRBJ2-7,NA,TRBD2,TGTGCCAGCAGCAGACTAGCGGGGTTGAGCGAGCAGTACTTC,CASSRLAGLSEQYF
TRBV3-1/TRBV3-2,12,TRBJ2-1,NA,NA,TGTGCCAGCAGCCGCGGGTTCAATGAGCAGTTCTTC,CASSRGFNEQFF
TRBV6-5,13,TRBJ2-2,NA,NA,TGTGCCAGCCGGGACCAGCGGGCCGGGGAGCTGTTTTTT,CASRDQRAGELFF
TRBV9,16,TRBJ2-3,NA,NA,TGTGCCAGCAGCGTAGAGGGAAGGAGGGGCACAGATACGCAGTATTTT,CASSVEGRRGTDTQYF
TRBV6-6,13,TRBJ1-5,NA,NA,TGTGCCAGCAGGATCGACAGATATCAGCCCCAGCATTTT,CASRIDRYQPQHF
TRBV3-1/TRBV3-2,15,TRBJ2-1,NA,NA,TGTGCCAGCAGCATTAAAGGGTGGGGGGGCGATGAGCAGTTCTTC,CASSIKGWGGDEQFF
TRBV12-3/TRBV12-4,11,TRBJ1-5,NA,NA,TGTGCCAGCAGTTTGGCTCAGCCCCAGCATTTT,CASSLAQPQHF
TRBV19,15,TRBJ1-5,NA,NA,TGTGCCAGTAGTATTTTGCGTTATAGCAATCAGCCCCAGCATTTT,CASSILRYSNQPQHF
TRBV9,15,TRBJ2-3,NA,TRBD2,TGTGCCAGCAGCCTTCAGAGCGGGGGTTCAGATACGCAGTATTTT,CASSLQSGGSDTQYF
TRBV2,16,TRBJ2-5,NA,NA,TGTGCCAGCAGTGAAGCGTGGTCCGGAGGGCAAGAGACCCAGTACTTC,CASSEAWSGGQETQYF
TRBV5-3,16,TRBJ1-4,NA,TRBD1,TGTGCCAGAAGCTTGGCCATAGGACAGGGGGGTCAAAAACTGTTTTTT,CARSLAIGQGGQKLFF
TRBV7-9,15,TRBJ1-1,NA,NA,TGTGCCAGCAGCCCTAGCGGGGCGGGAGATACTGAAGCTTTCTTT,CASSPSGAGDTEAFF
TRBV7-6,15,TRBJ2-3,NA,TRBD1,TGTGCCAGCAGCTTACGACCAGGGGGCCCAGATACGCAGTATTTT,CASSLRPGGPDTQYF
TRBV28,16,TRBJ2-3,NA,TRBD2,TGTGCCAGCAGTTCCATAGCGGGGGCGTACACAGATACGCAGTATTTT,CASSSIAGAYTDTQYF
TRBV4-3,13,TRBJ1-1,NA,NA,TGCGCCAGCAGCCGAGCGGGGGGGACTGAAGCTTTCTTT,CASSRAGGTEAFF
TRBV7-2,15,TRBJ2-2,many,TRBD1,TGTGCCAGCAGCGCGGACAGGGCGAACACCGGGGAGCTGTTTTTT,CASSADRANTGELFF
TRBV7-2,13,TRBJ2-5,NA,TRBD1,TGTGCCAGCAGCCGCGACAGGGGGGAGACCCAGTACTTC,CASSRDRGETQYF
TRBV6-5,14,TRBJ2-2,few,TRBD1,TGTGCCAGCGCCCTGGACAGGGTGTCACGGGAGCTGTTTTTT,CASALDRVSRELFF
TRBV9,15,TRBJ1-1,few,NA,TGTGCCAGCAGCGTAGTTGGGGGCTCAAACACTGAAGCTTTCTTT,CASSVVGGSNTEAFF
TRBV4-2,17,TRBJ2-1,NA,TRBD2,TGTGCCAGCAGCCCACTAGAACTAGCGGGGGACCACAATGAGCAGTTCTTC,CASSPLELAGDHNEQFF
TRBV29-1,13,TRBJ2-1,NA,NA,TGCAGCGTTATCAGCCAGGCCTACAATGAGCAGTTCTTC,CSVISQAYNEQFF
TRBV19,14,TRBJ2-2,NA,NA,TGTGCCAGTAGTATTAGTATAACCACCGGGGAGCTGTTTTTT,CASSISITTGELFF
TRBV24-1,18,TRBJ2-1,NA,TRBD2,TGTGCCACCAGTGGCGGAGGTCTAGCGGGAGTATCCTACAATGAGCAGTTCTTC,CATSGGGLAGVSYNEQFF
TRBV3-1/TRBV3-2,16,TRBJ2-2,NA,NA,TGTGCCAGCAGCCAAGGGAGGGGGCTAAACACCGGGGAGCTGTTTTTT,CASSQGRGLNTGELFF
TRBV10-1,17,TRBJ2-3,NA,TRBD1,TGCGCCAGCAGTACTCACAGGGGGACCCCTAGCACAGATACGCAGTATTTT,CASSTHRGTPSTDTQYF
TRBV19,13,TRBJ2-5,NA,NA,TGTGCCAGTAGTTCTTTCTTGCAAGAGACCCAGTACTTC,CASSSFLQETQYF
TRBV18,14,TRBJ1-2,NA,TRBD1,TGTGCCAGCTCACCACAGCAGGGGGCTGACGGCTACACCTTC,CASSPQQGADGYTF
TRBV7-2,15,TRBJ2-1,NA,TRBD1,TGTGCCAGCAGCCCGCGGGACAGGACAAACAATGAACAGTTCTTC,CASSPRDRTNNEQFF
TRBV19,15,TRBJ2-7,NA,TRBD1,TGTGCCAGTAGTATACTGCAGGGGGAGTCCTACGAGCAGTACTTC,CASSILQGESYEQYF
TRBV7-2,16,TRBJ2-7,NA,TRBD2,TGTGCCAGCAGCTCAATACTAGCGGGAGGGGGCTACGAGCAGTACTTC,CASSSILAGGGYEQYF
TRBV6-1,18,TRBJ1-3,NA,TRBD1,TGTGCCAGCAGTGACGGGACAGGGAGGTTACGCTCTGGAAACACCATATATTTT,CASSDGTGRLRSGNTIYF
TRBV20-1,10,TRBJ2-3,NA,NA,TGCAGTGCTAGCGGAGATACGCAGTATTTT,CSASGDTQYF